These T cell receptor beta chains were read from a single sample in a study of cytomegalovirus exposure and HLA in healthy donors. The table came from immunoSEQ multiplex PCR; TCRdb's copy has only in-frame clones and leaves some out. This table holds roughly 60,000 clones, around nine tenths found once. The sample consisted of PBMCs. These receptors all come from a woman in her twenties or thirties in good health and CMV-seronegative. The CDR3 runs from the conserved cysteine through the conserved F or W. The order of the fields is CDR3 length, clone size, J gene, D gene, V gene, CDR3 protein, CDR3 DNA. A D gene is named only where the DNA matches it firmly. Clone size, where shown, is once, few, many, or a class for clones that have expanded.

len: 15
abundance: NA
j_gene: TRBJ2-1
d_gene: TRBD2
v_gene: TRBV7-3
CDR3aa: CASSPGLAGIHEQFF
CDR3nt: TGTGCCAGCAGCCCCGGACTAGCGGGGATCCATGAGCAGTTCTTC

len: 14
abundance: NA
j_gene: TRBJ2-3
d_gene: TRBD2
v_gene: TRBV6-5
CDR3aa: CASSLAGVTYTQYF
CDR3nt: TGTGCCAGCAGTTTAGCGGGAGTTACGTATACGCAGTATTTT

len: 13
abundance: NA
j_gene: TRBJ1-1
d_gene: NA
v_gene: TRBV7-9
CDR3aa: CASSLEEGREAFF
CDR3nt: TGTGCCAGCAGCTTAGAAGAGGGTAGGGAGGCTTTCTTT

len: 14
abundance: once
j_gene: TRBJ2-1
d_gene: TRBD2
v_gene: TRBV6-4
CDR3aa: CASRLAGVVDEQFF
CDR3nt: TGTGCCAGCAGACTAGCGGGAGTGGTCGATGAGCAGTTCTTC

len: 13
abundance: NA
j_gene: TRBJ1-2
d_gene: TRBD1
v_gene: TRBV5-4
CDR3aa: CASSGRGDFGYTF
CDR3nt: TGTGCCAGCAGCGGCAGGGGGGACTTTGGCTACACCTTC

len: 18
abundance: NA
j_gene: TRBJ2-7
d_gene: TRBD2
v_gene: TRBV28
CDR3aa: CASSFSTARREGPEEQYF
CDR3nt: TGTGCCAGCAGTTTCTCCACCGCGAGGAGGGAGGGCCCGGAAGAGCAGTACTTC

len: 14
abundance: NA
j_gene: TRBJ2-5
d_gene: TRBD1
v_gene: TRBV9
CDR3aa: CASSPGTAQETQYF
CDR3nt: TGTGCCAGCAGCCCGGGGACAGCACAAGAGACCCAGTACTTC

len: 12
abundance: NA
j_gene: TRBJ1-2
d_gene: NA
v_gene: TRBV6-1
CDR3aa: CASTVTDYGYTF
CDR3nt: TGTGCCAGCACTGTGACAGACTATGGCTACACCTTC

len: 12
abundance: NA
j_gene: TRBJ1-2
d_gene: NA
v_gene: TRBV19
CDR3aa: CASSPNYYGYTF
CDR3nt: TGTGCCAGTAGCCCAAATTACTATGGCTACACCTTC

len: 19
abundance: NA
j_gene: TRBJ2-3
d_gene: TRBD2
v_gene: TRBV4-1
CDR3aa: CASSQGPQGSLAGADTQYF
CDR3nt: TGCGCCAGCAGCCAAGGACCCCAGGGCTCCCTAGCGGGAGCGGATACGCAGTATTTT

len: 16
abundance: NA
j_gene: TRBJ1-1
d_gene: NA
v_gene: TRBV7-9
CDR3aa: CASSPLQVEMNTEAFF
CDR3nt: TGTGCCAGCAGCCCACTACAGGTGGAAATGAACACTGAAGCTTTCTTT

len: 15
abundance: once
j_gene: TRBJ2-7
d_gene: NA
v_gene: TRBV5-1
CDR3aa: CASSLEATPGDEQYF
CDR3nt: TGCGCCAGCAGCTTGGAAGCTACACCAGGGGACGAGCAGTACTTC

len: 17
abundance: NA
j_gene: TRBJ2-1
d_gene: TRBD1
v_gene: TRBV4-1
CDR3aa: CASSQVMGSGGNNEQFF
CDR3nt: TGCGCCAGCAGCCAAGTAATGGGATCAGGGGGAAACAATGAGCAGTTCTTC

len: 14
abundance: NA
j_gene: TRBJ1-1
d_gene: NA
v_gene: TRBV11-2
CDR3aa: CASSLGLMNTEAFF
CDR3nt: TGTGCCAGCAGCTTAGGACTGATGAACACTGAAGCTTTCTTT

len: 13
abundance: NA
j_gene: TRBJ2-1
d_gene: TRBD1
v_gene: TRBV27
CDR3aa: CASSLYRGNEQFF
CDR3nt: TGTGCCAGCAGTCTATACAGGGGAAATGAGCAGTTCTTC

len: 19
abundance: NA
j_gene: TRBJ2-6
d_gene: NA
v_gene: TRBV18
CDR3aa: CASSPMAPLAGSGANVLTF
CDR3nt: TGTGCCAGCTCACCAATGGCCCCCCTTGCGGGCTCTGGGGCCAACGTCCTGACTTTC

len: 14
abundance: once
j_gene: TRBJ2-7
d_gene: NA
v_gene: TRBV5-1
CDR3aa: CASSLGLESYEQYF
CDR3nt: TGCGCCAGCAGCTTGGGACTAGAAAGCTACGAGCAGTACTTC

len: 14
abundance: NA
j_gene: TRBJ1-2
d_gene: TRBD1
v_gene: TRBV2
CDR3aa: CASRGQGFDYGYTF
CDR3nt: TGTGCCAGCAGGGGACAGGGCTTCGATTATGGCTACACCTTC

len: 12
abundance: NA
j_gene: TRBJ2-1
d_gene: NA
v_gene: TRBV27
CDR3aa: CASSTRLGEQFF
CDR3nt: TGTGCCAGCAGTACACGACTAGGTGAGCAGTTCTTC

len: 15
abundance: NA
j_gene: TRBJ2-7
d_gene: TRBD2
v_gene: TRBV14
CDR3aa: CASSQIPGGRSEQYF
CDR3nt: TGTGCCAGCAGCCAGATCCCCGGGGGGAGGTCCGAGCAGTACTTC

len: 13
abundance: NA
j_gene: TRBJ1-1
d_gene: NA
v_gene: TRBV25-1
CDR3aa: CASSREGGTEAFF
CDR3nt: TGTGCCAGCAGTCGAGAAGGGGGCACTGAAGCTTTCTTT

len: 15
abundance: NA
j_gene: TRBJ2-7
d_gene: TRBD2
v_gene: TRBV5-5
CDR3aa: CASSLTSGDSYEQYF
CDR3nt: TGTGCCAGCAGCTTGACTAGCGGGGATTCCTACGAGCAGTACTTC

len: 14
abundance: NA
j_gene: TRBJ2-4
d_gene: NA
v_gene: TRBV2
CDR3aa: CASNRGLAKNIQYF
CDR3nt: TGTGCCAGCAATCGGGGGTTGGCCAAAAACATTCAGTACTTC

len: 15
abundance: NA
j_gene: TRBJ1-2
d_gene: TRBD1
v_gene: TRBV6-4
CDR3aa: CASNLQGGSGEGYTF
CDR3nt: TGTGCCAGCAACCTACAGGGGGGAAGTGGAGAAGGCTACACCTTC

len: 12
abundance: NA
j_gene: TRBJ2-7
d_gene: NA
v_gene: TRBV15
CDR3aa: CAGVRPSYEQYF
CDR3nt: TGTGCCGGCGTGCGGCCCTCCTACGAGCAGTACTTC

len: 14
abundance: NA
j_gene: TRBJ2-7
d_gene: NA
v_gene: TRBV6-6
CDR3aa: CASSYSTGDYEQYF
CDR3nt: TGTGCCAGCAGTTACTCGACGGGAGACTACGAGCAGTACTTC

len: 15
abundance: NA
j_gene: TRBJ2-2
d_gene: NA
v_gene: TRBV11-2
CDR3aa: CASSLRFSNTGELFF
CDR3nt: TGTGCCAGCAGCTTAAGGTTTAGCAACACCGGGGAGCTGTTTTTT

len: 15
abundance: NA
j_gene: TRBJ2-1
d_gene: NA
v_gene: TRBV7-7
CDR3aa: CASSLNGGAVDEQFF
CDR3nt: TGTGCTAGCAGCTTAAATGGGGGGGCGGTGGATGAGCAGTTCTTC

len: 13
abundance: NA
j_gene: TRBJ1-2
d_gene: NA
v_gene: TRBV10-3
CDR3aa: CAISEGDGSGYTF
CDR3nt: TGTGCCATCAGTGAAGGAGACGGGTCGGGCTACACCTTC

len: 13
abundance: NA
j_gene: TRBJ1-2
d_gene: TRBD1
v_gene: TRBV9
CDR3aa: CASSGQGFLGYTF
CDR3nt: TGTGCCAGCAGCGGACAGGGCTTTCTTGGCTACACCTTC

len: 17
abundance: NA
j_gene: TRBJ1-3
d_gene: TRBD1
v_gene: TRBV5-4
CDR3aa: CASSFGTGGASGNTIYF
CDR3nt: TGTGCCAGCAGCTTCGGGACAGGGGGCGCGTCTGGAAACACCATATATTTT

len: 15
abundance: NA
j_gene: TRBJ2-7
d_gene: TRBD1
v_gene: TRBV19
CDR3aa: CASSTGTGETYEQYF
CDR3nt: TGTGCCAGTAGTACCGGGACAGGCGAGACCTACGAGCAGTACTTC

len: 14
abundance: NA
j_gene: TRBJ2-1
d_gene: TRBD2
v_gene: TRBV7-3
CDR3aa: CASGDGTSVNEQFF
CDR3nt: TGTGCCAGCGGGGACGGGACTAGCGTTAATGAGCAGTTCTTC

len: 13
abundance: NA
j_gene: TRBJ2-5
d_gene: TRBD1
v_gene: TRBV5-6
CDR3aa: CASSQGQKETQYF
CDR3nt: TGTGCCAGCAGCCAGGGACAGAAAGAGACCCAGTACTTC

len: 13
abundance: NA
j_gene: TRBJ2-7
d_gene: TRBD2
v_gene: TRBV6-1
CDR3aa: CAIRAGVVYEQYF
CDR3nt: TGTGCCATCAGAGCGGGAGTGGTATACGAGCAGTACTTC

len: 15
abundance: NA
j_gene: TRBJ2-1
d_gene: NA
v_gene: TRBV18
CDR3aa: CASSGPGPLMDEQFF
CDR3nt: TGTGCCAGCTCAGGTCCGGGTCCCCTAATGGATGAGCAGTTCTTC

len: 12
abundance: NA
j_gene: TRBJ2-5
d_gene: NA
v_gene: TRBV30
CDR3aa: CAWSTGLETQYF
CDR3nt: TGTGCCTGGAGTACCGGGTTAGAGACCCAGTACTTC

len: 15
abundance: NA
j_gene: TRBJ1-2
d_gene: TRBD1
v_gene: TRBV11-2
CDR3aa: CASTEPGQGAYGYTF
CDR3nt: TGTGCCAGCACCGAACCGGGACAGGGGGCCTATGGCTACACCTTC

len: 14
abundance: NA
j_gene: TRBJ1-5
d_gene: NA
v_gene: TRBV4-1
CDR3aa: CASSQGTGNQPQHF
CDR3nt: TGCGCCAGCAGCCAAGGGACAGGCAATCAGCCCCAGCATTTT

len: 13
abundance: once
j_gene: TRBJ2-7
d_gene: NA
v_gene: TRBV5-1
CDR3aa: CASSSQGPDEQYF
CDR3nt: TGCGCCAGCAGCTCACAGGGACCCGACGAGCAGTACTTC

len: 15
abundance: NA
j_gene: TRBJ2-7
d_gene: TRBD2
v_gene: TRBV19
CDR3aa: CASSRETSGTYEQYF
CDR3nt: TGTGCCAGTAGTAGGGAGACTAGCGGAACCTACGAGCAGTACTTC

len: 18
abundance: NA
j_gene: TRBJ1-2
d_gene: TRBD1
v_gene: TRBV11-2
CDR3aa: CASSAPDRGKLEGYGYTF
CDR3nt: TGTGCCAGCAGCGCCCCCGACAGGGGTAAACTAGAGGGCTATGGCTACACCTTC

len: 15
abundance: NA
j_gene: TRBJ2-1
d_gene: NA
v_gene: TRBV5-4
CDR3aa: CASSFETGVKDEQFF
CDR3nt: TGTGCCAGCAGCTTTGAAACAGGAGTCAAGGATGAGCAGTTCTTC

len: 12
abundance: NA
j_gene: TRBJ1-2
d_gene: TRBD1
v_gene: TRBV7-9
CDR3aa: CASSSTGQGYTF
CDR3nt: TGTGCCAGCAGCTCGACAGGGCAGGGCTACACCTTC

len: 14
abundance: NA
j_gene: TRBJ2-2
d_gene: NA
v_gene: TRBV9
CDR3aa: CASSVGGGTRELFF
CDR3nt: TGTGCCAGCAGCGTAGGGGGGGGCACGAGGGAGCTGTTTTTT

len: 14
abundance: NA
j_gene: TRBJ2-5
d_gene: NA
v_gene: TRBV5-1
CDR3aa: CASSLGAPGETQYF
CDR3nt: TGCGCCAGCAGCTTGGGGGCCCCCGGAGAGACCCAGTACTTC

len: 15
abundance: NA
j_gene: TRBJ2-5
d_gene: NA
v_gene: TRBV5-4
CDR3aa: CASSPLIDSQETQYF
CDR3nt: TGTGCCAGCAGCCCTCTTATCGACAGCCAAGAGACCCAGTACTTC

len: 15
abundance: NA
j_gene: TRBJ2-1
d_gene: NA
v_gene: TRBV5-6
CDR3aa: CASSSFKGSGGEQFF
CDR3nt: TGTGCCAGCAGCTCGTTTAAAGGATCCGGCGGGGAGCAGTTCTTC

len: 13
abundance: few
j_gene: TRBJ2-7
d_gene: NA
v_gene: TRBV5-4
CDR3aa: CASSLGSSYEQYF
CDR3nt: TGTGCCAGCAGCTTGGGTAGTAGCTACGAGCAGTACTTC

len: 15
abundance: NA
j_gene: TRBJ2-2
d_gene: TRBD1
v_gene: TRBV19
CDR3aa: CASSAYRGGTGELFF
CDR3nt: TGTGCCAGTAGTGCATACAGGGGCGGCACCGGGGAGCTGTTTTTT

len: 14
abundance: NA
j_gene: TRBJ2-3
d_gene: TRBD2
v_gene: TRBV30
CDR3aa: CAWSTSGYTDTQYF
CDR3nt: TGTGCCTGGAGTACTAGCGGCTACACAGATACGCAGTATTTT

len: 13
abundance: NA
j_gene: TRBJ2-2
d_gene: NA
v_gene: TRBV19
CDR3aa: CASSQGSTGELFF
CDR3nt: TGTGCCAGTAGTCAGGGGTCCACCGGGGAGCTGTTTTTT

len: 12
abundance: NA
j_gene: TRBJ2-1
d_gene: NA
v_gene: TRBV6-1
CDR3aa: CASSVGRDEQFF
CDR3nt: TGTGCCAGCAGTGTTGGTAGAGATGAGCAGTTCTTC

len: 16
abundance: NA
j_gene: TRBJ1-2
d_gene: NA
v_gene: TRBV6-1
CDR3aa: CASSEALLGDRQSYTF
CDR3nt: TGTGCCAGCAGTGAAGCGCTTCTGGGAGACCGCCAGAGCTACACCTTC

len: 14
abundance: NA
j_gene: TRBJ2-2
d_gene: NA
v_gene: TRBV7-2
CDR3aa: CASSLGVVTGELFF
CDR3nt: TGTGCCAGCAGCTTAGGAGTAGTCACCGGGGAGCTGTTTTTT

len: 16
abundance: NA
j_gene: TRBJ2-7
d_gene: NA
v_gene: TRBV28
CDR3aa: CASSSGTSEGFYEQYF
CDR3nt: TGTGCCAGCAGCTCAGGGACATCCGAGGGGTTCTACGAGCAGTACTTC

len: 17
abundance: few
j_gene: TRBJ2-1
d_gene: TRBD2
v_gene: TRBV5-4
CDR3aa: CASSQLVGLAGPNEQFF
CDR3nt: TGTGCCAGCAGCCAACTAGTGGGACTAGCGGGCCCCAATGAGCAGTTCTTC

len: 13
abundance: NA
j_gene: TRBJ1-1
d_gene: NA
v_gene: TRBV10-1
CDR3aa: CASSAQGNTEAFF
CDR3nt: TGCGCCAGCAGCGCGCAGGGTAACACTGAAGCTTTCTTT